Listed below are T cell receptor beta chains from one sample, sequenced in a study of shared T cell receptors in the human thymus. Using immunoSEQ multiplex PCR, the repertoire was profiled, and TCRdb retains in-frame clones only, with some absent. The data show hundreds of thousands of clones, 87% seen once. These same records also appear under a second study, on human thymus T cells.

Sample: thymocytes. All receptors come from a boy less than two years old with a congenital heart defect. The CDR3 runs from the conserved cysteine through the conserved F or W. The order of the fields is V gene, J gene, CDR3 protein.

>TRBV30|TRBJ2-5
CAWKSRTTKTQYF
>TRBV19|TRBJ1-5
CASSIMAGDQPQHF
>TRBV29-1|TRBJ1-2
CSVGDTYYGYTF
>TRBV29-1|TRBJ2-1
CSVGLGLAEVGEQFF
>TRBV4-3|TRBJ1-3
CASSDITSGDRPESGNTIYF
>TRBV18|TRBJ2-4
CASSPDRVLAKNIQYF
>TRBV5-4|TRBJ1-2
CASSFGQGGDYGYTF
>TRBV18|TRBJ1-4
CASSPPTSQRDRENRRDNEKLFF
>TRBV10-1|TRBJ2-7
CASSVQREGEQYF
>TRBV6-1|TRBJ2-2
CASSDREYTGELFF
>TRBV5-1|TRBJ1-2
CASGQGKESSAGYTF
>TRBV5-1|TRBJ1-2
CASSFWAQGRGYTF
>TRBV10-3|TRBJ1-3
CAISLAHPGSGNTIYF
>TRBV7-2|TRBJ2-3
CASSFLSGGYLQYF
>TRBV7-9|TRBJ2-6
CASSPRDSGANVLTF
>TRBV6-5|TRBJ2-2
CASLSVTGELFF
>TRBV27|TRBJ2-2
CASSLLAGADTGELFF
>TRBV5-6|TRBJ1-4
CASSLRQDKNEKLFF
>TRBV14|TRBJ2-1
CASSQGLSGRGPGYEQFF
>TRBV7-2|TRBJ1-3
CASSLYTVSGNTIYF
>TRBV11-2|TRBJ1-2
CASSFSGGSYGYTF
>TRBV28|TRBJ2-1
CASSGKRDSLYNEQFF
>TRBV7-8|TRBJ2-4
CASSLAGGAAKNIQYF
>TRBV4-2|TRBJ2-1
CASSQEIGLAALGYNEQFF
>TRBV28|TRBJ2-7
CASSSSSEGLAPRSYEQYF
>TRBV7-9|TRBJ2-7
CASSYGGGSSYEQYF
>TRBV10-3|TRBJ1-5
CAISRGDRGDQPQHF
>TRBV18|TRBJ1-4
CASSSRGRGIYEKLFF
>TRBV4-3|TRBJ1-1
CASSRKTGVVKLNTEAFF
>TRBV5-4|TRBJ2-1
CASSTTSGTAPGGYNEQFF
>TRBV7-3|TRBJ2-7
CASSLLTPFRGEQYF
>TRBV28|TRBJ1-6
CASSLGEDRVWDSPLHF
>TRBV19|TRBJ2-5
CASSPGQAEIETQYF
>TRBV15|TRBJ2-2
CATSMTTRNTGELFF
>TRBV28|TRBJ1-1
CASTLQGLNTEAFF
>TRBV25-1|TRBJ2-7
CASSEYGDEQYF
>TRBV2|TRBJ1-2
CASSEVYRGNYGYTF
>TRBV5-8|TRBJ1-1
CASLGLMNTEAFF
>TRBV25-1|TRBJ2-3
CASLAGVTDTQYF
>TRBV29-1|TRBJ1-2
CSVSGQGNWYYGYTF
>TRBV30|TRBJ2-3
CAWSHRGDTQYF
>TRBV6-4|TRBJ2-6
CASSDFPPSFGLSGANVLTF
>TRBV4-3|TRBJ2-1
CASSQDPTWAGGRDEQFF
>TRBV28|TRBJ1-1
CASTLQGPEAEAFF
>TRBV2|TRBJ1-6
CASEGQGTSPLHF
>TRBV28|TRBJ2-5
CAVGRDRGKETQYF
>TRBV5-6|TRBJ1-2
CASSLIWAGGLYGYTF
>TRBV10-3|TRBJ2-5
CAISAERVETQYF
>TRBV28|TRBJ1-3
CASRAINSGNTIYF
>TRBV5-1|TRBJ2-2
CASDRENTGELFF
>TRBV6-1|TRBJ1-4
CATGTGSYEKLFF
>TRBV10-3|TRBJ2-7
CAISESRGDRRTYEQYF
>TRBV20-1|TRBJ1-2
CSARDRGDKSF